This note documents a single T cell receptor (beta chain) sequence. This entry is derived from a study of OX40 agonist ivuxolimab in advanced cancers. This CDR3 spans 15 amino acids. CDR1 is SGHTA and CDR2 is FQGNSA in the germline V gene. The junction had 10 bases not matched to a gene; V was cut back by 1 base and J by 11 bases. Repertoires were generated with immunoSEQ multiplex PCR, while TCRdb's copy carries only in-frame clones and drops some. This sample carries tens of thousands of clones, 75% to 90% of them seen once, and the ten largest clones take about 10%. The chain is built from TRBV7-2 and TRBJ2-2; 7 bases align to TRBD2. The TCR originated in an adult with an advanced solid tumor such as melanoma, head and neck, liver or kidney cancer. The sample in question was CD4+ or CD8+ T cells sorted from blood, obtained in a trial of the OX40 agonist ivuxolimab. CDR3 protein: CASSLDIAGHRELFF. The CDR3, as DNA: TGTGCCAGCAGCTTAGATATAGCGGGCCATCGAGAGCTGTTTTTT.